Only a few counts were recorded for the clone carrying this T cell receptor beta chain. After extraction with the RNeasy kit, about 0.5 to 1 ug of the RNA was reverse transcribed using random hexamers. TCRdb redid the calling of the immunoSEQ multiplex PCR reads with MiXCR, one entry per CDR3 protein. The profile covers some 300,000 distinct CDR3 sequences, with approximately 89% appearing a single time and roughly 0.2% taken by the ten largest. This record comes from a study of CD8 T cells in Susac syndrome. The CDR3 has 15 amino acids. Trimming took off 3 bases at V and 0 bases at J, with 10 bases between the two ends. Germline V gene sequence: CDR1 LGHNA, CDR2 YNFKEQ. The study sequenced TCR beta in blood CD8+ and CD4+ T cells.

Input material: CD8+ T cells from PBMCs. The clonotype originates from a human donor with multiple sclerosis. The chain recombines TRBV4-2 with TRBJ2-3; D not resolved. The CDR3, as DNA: TGTGCCAGCAGCCAGGCGCAGTCTAGCACAGATACGCAGTATTTT. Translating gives CASSQAQSSTDTQYF.